This T cell receptor (beta chain) originates from a study of blood T cell repertoires in COVID-19. The overall study: Samples representing acute and convalescent COVID-19 were sourced from the United States, Italy and Spain. From T cells, B-cell-depleted T cells, or PBMCs came the material, which was cDNA or gDNA.

How the authors handled the data: Amplified reference gene primers provided the basis for estimating nucleated cell counts. TCRdb's copy holds only in-frame clones and misses some; the assay was immunoSEQ multiplex PCR. V and J calls and clone size are those listed in that table; D and trimming were worked out from the DNA. There are 100,000 or so clones in the sample; around 81% occur only once, and 12% lies in the top ten. The V end lost 5 bases, the J end lost 0 bases, and 18 bases lay between the germline ends. This CDR3 spans 17 amino acids. Germline loops: CDR1 SGHTA, CDR2 FQGNSA. The receptor's source is a woman in her 70s with active or convalescent COVID-19. This rearrangement joins TRBV7-2 to TRBJ2-3, with D possibly being TRBD2 (5 bases). Sequenced input: peripheral blood. The chain's CDR3 is CASSHRLRTTSTDTQYF. Here the CDR3 DNA reads TGTGCCAGCAGCCACAGACTACGAACAACTAGCACAGATACGCAGTATTTT.